This T cell receptor (beta chain) was retrieved from a study of neurological immune-mediated disorders. Whole-study results and caveats: The expanded clones of different subjects shared no CDR3 amino acid sequences (suggesting private repertoires in all groups).

Germline V CDR1 and CDR2: SGHTA, FQGNSA. The V end lost 3 bases, the J end lost 0 bases, and 18 bases lay between the germline ends. CDR3 length: 19 residues. TCRdb processed the 5' RACE reads anew with MiXCR; each CDR3 protein has one entry. The top ten hold about 2.1% of the sample, which has about 30,000 distinct CDR3 sequences, approximately 5% seen once. This clonotype occurred many times. Antigen specificity is unknown. The sequence was obtained from a woman aged 50 to 65 in good health. The sequenced material came from CD4+ T cells from blood. The rearrangement uses TRBV7-2 and TRBJ2-6, with D tentatively TRBD2 (6 bases). CDR3 amino acids: CASSFRGGIISSGANVLTF. DNA of the CDR3: TGTGCCAGCAGCTTTCGGGGCGGGATCATCAGCTCTGGGGCCAACGTCCTGACTTTC.